The present T cell receptor beta chain was sequenced within a study of shared T cell receptors in the human thymus. Produced via immunoSEQ multiplex PCR; TCRdb's table is partial and in-frame only. The sample includes some 400,000 clones, 95% of them seen just once. A word on this clone: The junction and the germline gene differ at one end; a read error may be behind it.

Germline V gene data show CDR1 as MNHEY and CDR2 as SMNVEV (reference sequence). The CDR3 extends over 20 amino acids. The sequenced sample consisted of thymocytes. This chain uses TRBV27 with TRBJ2-7; 7 bases fit TRBD2. The clonotype comes from a human donor. CDR3 DNA: TGTGCCAACAGTACCACCTTCAGGGCGGGAGAGTGTCCAAGCCCCTACGAGCAGTACTTC. Its translation: CANSTTFRAGECPSPYEQYF.